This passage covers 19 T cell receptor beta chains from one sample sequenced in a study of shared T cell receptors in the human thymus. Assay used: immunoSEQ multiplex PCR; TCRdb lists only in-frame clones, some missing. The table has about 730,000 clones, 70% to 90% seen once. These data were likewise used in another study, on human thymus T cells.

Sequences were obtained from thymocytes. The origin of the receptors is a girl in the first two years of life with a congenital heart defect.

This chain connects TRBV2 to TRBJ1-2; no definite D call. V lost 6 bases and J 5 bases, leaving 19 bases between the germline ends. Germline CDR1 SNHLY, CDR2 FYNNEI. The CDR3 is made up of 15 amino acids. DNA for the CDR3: TGTGCCAGCAGCTTGCCCGCCAGAGGGCCTTATGGCTACACCTTC. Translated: CASSLPARGPYGYTF.

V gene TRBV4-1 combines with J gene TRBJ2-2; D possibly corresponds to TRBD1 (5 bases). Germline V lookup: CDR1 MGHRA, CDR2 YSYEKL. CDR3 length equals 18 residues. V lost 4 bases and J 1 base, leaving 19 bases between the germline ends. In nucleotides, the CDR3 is TGCGCCAGCAGCCCCCGACAGAAACAAAGGCTGAACACCGGGGAGCTGTTTTTT. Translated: CASSPRQKQRLNTGELFF.

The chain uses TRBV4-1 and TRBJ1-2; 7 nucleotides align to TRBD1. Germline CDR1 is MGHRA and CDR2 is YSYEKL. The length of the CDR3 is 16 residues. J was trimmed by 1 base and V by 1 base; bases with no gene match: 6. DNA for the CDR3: TGCGCCAGCAGCCAAGTGTATAGGGGGCTTAACTATGGCTACACCTTC. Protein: CASSQVYRGLNYGYTF.

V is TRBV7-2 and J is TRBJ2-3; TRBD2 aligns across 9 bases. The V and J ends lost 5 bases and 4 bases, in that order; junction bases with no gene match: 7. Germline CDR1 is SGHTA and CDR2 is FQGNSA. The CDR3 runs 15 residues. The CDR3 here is CASSLGTSRPDTQYF. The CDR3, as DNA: TGTGCCAGCAGCCTAGGGACTAGCAGGCCAGATACGCAGTATTTT.

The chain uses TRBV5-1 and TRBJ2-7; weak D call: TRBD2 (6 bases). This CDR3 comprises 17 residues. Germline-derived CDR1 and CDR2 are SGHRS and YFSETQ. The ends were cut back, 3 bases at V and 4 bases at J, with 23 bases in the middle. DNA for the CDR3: TGCGCCAGCAGCTCCGCCCGCCGGCCGGGGGTAACATACGAGCAGTACTTC. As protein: CASSSARRPGVTYEQYF.

In DNA form, the CDR3 reads TGTGCCAGCAGTGCCCGGGACAGGGAGTCCACCGGGGAGCTGTTTTTT. Protein: CASSARDRESTGELFF. The chain combines TRBV6-1 with TRBJ2-2, with 9 bases matching TRBD1. There are 16 residues in the CDR3. Per the germline V gene, CDR1 is MNHNS and CDR2 is SASEGT. With V trimmed by 4 bases and J by 4 bases, 7 bases remained unmatched.

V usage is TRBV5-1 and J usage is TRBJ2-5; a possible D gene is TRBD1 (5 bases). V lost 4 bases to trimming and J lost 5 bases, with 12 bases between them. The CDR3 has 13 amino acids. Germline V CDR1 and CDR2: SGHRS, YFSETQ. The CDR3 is CASSRLGLETQYF. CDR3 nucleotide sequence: TGCGCCAGCAGCCGGTTGGGGCTGGAGACCCAGTACTTC.

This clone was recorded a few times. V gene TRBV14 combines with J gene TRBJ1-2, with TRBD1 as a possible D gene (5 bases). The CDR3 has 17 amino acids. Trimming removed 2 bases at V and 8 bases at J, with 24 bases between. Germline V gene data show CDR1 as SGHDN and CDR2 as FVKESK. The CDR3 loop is CASSQIEGTPSLWGYTF. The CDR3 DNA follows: TGTGCCAGCAGCCAAATAGAAGGGACTCCTTCGTTGTGGGGCTACACCTTC.

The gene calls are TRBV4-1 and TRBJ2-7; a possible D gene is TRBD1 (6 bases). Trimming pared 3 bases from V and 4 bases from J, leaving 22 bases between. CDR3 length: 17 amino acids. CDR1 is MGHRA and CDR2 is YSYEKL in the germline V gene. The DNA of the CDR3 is TGCGCCAGCAGCCACCTCCCCCTAGGGCAGGGGCGTTACGAGCAGTACTTC. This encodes CASSHLPLGQGRYEQYF.

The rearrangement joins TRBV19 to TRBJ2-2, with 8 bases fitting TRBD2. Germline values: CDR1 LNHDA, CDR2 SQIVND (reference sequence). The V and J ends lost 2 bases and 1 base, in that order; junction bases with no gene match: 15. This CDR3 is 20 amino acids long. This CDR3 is CASSILSDFRSGRNTGELFF. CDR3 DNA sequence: TGTGCCAGTAGTATATTGTCCGACTTCCGGAGCGGGAGGAACACCGGGGAGCTGTTTTTT.

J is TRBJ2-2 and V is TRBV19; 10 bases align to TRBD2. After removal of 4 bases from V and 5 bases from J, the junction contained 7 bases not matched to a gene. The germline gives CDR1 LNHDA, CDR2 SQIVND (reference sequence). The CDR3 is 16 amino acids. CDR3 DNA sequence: TGTGCCAGTAGTACCCTAGCGGGGGAAGAAACCGGGGAGCTGTTTTTT. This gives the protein CASSTLAGEETGELFF.

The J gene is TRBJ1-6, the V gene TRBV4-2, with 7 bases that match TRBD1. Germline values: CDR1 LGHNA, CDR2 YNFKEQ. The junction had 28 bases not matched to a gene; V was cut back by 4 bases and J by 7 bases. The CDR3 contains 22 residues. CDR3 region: CASSPLPLQDQQGKTWNSPLHF. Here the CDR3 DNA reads TGTGCCAGCAGCCCCTTACCACTACAAGACCAACAGGGGAAGACCTGGAATTCACCCCTCCACTTT.

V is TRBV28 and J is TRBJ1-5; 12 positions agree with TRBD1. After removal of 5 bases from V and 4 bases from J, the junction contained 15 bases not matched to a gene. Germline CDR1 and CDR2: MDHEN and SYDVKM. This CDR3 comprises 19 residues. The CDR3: CASSTPGQGAIRGNQPQHF. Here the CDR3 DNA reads TGTGCCAGCAGTACACCGGGACAGGGGGCGATTCGAGGAAATCAGCCCCAGCATTTT.

The CDR3 loop reads CASSISNPGLASQYF. The CDR3 DNA follows: TGTGCCAGCAGCATCTCTAATCCGGGACTAGCTTCCCAGTACTTC. The genes are TRBV7-6 and TRBJ2-5; 9 bases fit TRBD2. This CDR3 has 15 amino acids. V lost 5 bases, J lost 9 bases, and 13 bases stayed unmatched. Germline loops: CDR1 SGHVS, CDR2 FNYEAQ.

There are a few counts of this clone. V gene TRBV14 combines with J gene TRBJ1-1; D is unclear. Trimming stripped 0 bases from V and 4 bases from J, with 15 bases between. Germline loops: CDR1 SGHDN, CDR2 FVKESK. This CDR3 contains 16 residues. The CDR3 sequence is CASSQDRSGGGTEAFF. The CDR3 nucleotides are TGTGCCAGCAGCCAAGATCGGTCCGGAGGAGGCACTGAAGCTTTCTTT.

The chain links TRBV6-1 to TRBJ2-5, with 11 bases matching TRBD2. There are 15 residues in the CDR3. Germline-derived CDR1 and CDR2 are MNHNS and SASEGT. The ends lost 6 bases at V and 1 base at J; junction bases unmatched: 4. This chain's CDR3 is CASRVAGGRQETQYF. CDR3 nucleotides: TGTGCCAGCAGAGTAGCGGGGGGGCGCCAAGAGACCCAGTACTTC.

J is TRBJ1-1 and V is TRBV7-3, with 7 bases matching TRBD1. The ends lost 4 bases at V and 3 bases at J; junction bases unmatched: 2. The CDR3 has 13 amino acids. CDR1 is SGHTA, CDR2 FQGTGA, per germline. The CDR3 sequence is CASSWTGHTEAFF. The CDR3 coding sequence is TGTGCCAGCAGCTGGACAGGCCACACTGAAGCTTTCTTT.

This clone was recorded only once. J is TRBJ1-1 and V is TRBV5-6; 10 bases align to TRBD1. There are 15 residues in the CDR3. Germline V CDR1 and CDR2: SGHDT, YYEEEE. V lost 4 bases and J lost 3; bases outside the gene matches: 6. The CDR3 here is CASSADRGDDTEAFF. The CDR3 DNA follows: TGTGCCAGCAGCGCGGACAGGGGGGACGACACTGAAGCTTTCTTT.

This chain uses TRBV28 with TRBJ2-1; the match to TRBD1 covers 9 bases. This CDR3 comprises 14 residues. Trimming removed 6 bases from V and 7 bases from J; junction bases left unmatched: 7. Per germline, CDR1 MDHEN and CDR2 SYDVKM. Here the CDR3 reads CASRDRGASNEQFF. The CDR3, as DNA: TGTGCCAGCAGGGACAGGGGCGCCTCGAATGAGCAGTTCTTC.